The T cell receptor (beta chain) described here comes from a study of response to subunit inactivated influenza vaccine. Whole-study findings and limits: Few new T cells, the authors suggested, are recruited by each seasonal influenza vaccination.

TCRdb reanalysed the RT-PCR reads using MiXCR and keeps one entry per CDR3 protein. The table has around 490,000 distinct CDR3 sequences, 7.5% to 8.5% seen once; the top ten hold 10% to 15%. This clonotype was detected ten times or more. Its antigen is unidentified. The CDR3 runs to 14 residues. Trimming took off 2 bases at V and 8 bases at J, with 13 bases between the two ends. Looked up from germline, CDR1 is SGHTA and CDR2 is FQGNSA. Sequencing was performed on PBMCs from blood, taken less than 30 months after vaccination. The chain is built from TRBV7-2 and TRBJ2-1, with D possibly matching TRBD2 (5 bases). The sequence was collected from a man aged 50 to 69 who received an inactivated influenza vaccine. The DNA for the CDR3 is TGTGCCAGCAGCTTATCTGTAGCGTCGGATGAGCAGTTCTTC. Translating it yields CASSLSVASDEQFF.